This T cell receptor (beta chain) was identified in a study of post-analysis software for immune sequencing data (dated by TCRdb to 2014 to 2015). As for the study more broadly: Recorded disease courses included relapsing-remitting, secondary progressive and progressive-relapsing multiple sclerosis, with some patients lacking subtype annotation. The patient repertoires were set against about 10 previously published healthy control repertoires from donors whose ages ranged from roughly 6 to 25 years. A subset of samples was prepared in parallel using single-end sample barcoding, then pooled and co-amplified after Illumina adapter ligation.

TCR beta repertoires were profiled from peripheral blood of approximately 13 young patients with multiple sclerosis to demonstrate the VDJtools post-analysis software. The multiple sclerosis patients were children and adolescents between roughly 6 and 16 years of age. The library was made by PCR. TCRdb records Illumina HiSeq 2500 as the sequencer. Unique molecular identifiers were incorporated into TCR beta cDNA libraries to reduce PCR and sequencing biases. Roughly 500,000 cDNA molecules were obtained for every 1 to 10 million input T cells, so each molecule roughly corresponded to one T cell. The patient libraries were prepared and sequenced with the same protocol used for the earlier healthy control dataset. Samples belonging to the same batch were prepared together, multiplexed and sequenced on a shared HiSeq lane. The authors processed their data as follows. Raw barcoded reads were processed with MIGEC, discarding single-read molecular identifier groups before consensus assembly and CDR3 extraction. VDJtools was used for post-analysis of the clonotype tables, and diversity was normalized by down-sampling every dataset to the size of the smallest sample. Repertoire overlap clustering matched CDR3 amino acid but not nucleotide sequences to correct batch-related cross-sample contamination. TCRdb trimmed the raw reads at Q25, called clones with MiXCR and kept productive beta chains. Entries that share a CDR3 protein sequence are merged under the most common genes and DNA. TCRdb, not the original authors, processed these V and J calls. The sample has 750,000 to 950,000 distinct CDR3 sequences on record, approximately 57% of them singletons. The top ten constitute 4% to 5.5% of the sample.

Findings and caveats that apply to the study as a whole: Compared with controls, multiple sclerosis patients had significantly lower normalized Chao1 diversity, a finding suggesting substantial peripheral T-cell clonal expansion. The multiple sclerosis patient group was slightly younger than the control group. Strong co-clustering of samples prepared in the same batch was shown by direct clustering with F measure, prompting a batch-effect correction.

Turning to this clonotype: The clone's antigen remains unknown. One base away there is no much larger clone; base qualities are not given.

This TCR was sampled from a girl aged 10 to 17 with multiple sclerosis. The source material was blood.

The CDR3 reads CASSRGQGSYNEQYF. The DNA sequence is given as TGTGCCAGCAGCCGCGGACAGGGCTCCTACAATGAGCAGTACTTC. Here the chain combines TRBV7-9 and TRBJ2-1; 8 of the junction bases match TRBD1. The last part of the DNA fits TRBJ2-7 better; the J call may be wrong. For CDR1 and CDR2, the germline V gene (reference sequence) lists SEHNR and FQNEAQ. The cysteine opens and the phenylalanine closes a CDR3 of 15 amino acids. Solely the CDR3 DNA is kept, with 45 bases framed from the first base.